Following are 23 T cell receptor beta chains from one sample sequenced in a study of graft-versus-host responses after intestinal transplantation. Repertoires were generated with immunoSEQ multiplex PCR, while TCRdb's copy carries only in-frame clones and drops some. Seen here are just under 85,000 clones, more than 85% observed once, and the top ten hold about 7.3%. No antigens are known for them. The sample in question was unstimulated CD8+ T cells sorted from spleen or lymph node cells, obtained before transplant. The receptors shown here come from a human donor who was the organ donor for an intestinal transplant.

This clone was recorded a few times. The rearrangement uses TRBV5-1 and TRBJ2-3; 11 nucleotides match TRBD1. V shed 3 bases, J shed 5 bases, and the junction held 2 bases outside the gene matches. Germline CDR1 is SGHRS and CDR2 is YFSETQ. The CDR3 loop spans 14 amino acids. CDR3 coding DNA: TGCGCCAGCAGCTGGGGGACAGGGGGAGATACGCAGTATTTT. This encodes CASSWGTGGDTQYF. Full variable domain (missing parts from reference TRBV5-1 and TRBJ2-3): KAGVTQTPRYLIKTRGQQVTLSCSPISGHRSVSWYQQTPGQGLQFLFEYFSETQRNKGNFPGRFSGRQFSNSRSEMNVSTLELGDSALYLCASSWGTGGDTQYFGPGTRLTVL.

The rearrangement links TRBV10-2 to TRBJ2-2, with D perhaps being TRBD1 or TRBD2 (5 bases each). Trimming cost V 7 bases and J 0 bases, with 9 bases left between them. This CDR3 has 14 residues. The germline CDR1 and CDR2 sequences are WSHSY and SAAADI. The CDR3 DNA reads TGCGCCAGCACCGGGACGGCGAACACCGGGGAGCTGTTTTTT. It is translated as CASTGTANTGELFF.

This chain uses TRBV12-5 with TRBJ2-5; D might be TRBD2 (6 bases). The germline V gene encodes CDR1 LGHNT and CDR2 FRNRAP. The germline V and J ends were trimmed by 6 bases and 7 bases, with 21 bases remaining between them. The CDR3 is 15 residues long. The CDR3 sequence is CASGPGYGGNGTQYF. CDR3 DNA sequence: TGTGCTAGTGGCCCGGGGTATGGAGGGAATGGGACCCAGTACTTC.

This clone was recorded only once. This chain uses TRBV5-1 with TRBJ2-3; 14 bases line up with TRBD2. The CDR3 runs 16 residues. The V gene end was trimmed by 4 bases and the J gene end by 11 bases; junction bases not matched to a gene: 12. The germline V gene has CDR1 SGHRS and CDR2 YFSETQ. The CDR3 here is CASSPPGLAGAALQYF. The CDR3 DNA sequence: TGCGCCAGCAGCCCGCCGGGACTAGCGGGGGCCGCACTGCAGTATTTT. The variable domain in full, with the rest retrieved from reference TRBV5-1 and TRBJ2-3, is KAGVTQTPRYLIKTRGQQVTLSCSPISGHRSVSWYQQTPGQGLQFLFEYFSETQRNKGNFPGRFSGRQFSNSRSEMNVSTLELGDSALYLCASSPPGLAGAALQYFGPGTRLTVL.

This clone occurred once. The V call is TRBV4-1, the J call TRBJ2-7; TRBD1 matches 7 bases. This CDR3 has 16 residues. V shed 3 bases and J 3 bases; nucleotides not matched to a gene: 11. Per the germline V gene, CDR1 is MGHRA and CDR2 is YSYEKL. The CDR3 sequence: CASSHTGADPNYEQYF. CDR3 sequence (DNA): TGCGCCAGCAGCCACACAGGGGCGGACCCGAACTACGAGCAGTACTTC.

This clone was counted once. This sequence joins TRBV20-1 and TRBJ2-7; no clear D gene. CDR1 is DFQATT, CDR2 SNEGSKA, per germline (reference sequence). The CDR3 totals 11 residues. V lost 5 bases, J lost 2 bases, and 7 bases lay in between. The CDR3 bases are TGCAGTGCTCAGGATCCCTACGAGCAGTACTTC. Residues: CSAQDPYEQYF.

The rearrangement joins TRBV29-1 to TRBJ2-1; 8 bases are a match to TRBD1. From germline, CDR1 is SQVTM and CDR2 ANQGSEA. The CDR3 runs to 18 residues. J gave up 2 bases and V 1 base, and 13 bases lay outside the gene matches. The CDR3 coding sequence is TGCAGCGTTGAAGGAGAGCAGGGGGCTTTAGGGGCCTACAATGAGCAGTTCTTC. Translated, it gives CSVEGEQGALGAYNEQFF.

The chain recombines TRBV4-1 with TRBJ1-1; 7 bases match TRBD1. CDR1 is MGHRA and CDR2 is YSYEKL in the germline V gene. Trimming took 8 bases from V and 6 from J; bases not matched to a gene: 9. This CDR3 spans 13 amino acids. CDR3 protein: CASRRQGMAEAFF. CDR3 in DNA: TGCGCCAGCCGCCGACAGGGAATGGCTGAAGCTTTCTTT.

The DNA of the CDR3 is TGTGCCAGTAGTATTTCGTCAACCACCTACGAGCAGTACTTC. Encoded protein: CASSISSTTYEQYF. This chain links TRBV19 with TRBJ2-7; D is unresolved. The length of the CDR3 is 14 residues. Trimming took 3 bases from V and 2 from J, leaving 11 bases between them. Per germline, CDR1 LNHDA and CDR2 SQIVND (reference sequence).

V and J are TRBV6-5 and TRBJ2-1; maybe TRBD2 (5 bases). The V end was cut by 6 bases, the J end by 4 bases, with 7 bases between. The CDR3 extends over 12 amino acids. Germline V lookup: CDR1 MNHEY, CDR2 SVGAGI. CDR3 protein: CASRDSYNEQFF. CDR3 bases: TGTGCCAGCAGGGACTCGTACAATGAGCAGTTCTTC.

The CDR3 bases are TGTGCCAGCAGTTTTGGACAGGATGGCTACACCTTC. Translating gives CASSFGQDGYTF. The chain joins TRBV6-5 to TRBJ1-2; the match to TRBD1 covers 7 bases. The CDR3 consists of 12 residues. Unmatched junction bases numbered 2, after V lost 4 bases and J lost 6 bases. The germline V gene has CDR1 MNHEY and CDR2 SVGAGI.

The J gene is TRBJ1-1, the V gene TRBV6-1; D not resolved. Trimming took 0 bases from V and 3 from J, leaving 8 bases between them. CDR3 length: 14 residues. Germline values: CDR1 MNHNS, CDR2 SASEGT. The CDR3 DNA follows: TGTGCCAGCAGTGAAGCTGCCGGGTACACTGAAGCTTTCTTT. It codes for CASSEAAGYTEAFF.

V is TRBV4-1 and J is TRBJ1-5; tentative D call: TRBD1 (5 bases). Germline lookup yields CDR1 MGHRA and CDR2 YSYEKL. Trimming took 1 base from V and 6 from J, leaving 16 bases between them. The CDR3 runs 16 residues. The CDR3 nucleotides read TGCGCCAGCAGCCAAGGGGGGAGGTGGAATGGTCAGCCCCAGCATTTT. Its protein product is CASSQGGRWNGQPQHF.

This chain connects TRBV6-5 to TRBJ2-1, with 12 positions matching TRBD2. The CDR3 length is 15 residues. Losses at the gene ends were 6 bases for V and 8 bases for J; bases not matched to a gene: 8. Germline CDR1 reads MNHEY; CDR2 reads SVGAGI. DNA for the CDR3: TGTGCCAGCAGCACTCTAGCGGGAGGGCCGTATGAGCAGTTCTTC. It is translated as CASSTLAGGPYEQFF.

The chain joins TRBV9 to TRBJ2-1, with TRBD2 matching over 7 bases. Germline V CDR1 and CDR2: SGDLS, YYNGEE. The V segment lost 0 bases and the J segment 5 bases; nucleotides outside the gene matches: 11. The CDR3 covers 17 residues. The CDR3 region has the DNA TGTGCCAGCAGCGTAGATATTTTGACTAGCCTAAACAATGAGCAGTTCTTC. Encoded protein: CASSVDILTSLNNEQFF.

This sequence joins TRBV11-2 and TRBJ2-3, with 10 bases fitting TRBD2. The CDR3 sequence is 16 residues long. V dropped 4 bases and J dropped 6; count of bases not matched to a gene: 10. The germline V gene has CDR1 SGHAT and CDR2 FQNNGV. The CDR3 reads CASSSLAGVSLDTQYF. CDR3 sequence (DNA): TGTGCCAGCAGCTCCCTAGCGGGGGTTTCTTTGGATACGCAGTATTTT.

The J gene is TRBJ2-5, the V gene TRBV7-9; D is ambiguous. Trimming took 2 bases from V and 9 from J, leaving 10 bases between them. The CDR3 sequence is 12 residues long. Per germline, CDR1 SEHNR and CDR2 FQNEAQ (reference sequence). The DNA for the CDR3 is TGTGCCAGCAGCTTAACTCTTGTGGCCCAGTACTTC. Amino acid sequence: CASSLTLVAQYF.

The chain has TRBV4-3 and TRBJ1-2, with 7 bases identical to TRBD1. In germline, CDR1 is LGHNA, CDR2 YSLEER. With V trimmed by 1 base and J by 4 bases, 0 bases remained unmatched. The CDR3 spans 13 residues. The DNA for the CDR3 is TGCGCCAGCAGCCAAGCAGGGGGCTATGGCTACACCTTC. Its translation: CASSQAGGYGYTF.

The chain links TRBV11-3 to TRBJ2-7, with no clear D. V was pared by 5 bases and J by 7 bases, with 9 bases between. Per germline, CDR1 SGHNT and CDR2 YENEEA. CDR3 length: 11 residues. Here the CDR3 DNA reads TGTGCCAGCAGCCCTTGGCGGGAGCAGTACTTC. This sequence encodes CASSPWREQYF. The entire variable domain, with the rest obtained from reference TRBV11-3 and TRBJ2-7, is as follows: EAGVVQSPRYKIIEKKQPVAFWCNPISGHNTLYWYLQNLGQGPELLIRYENEEAVDDSQLPKDRFSAERLKGVDSTLKIQPAELGDSAVYLCASSPWREQYFGPGTRLTVT.

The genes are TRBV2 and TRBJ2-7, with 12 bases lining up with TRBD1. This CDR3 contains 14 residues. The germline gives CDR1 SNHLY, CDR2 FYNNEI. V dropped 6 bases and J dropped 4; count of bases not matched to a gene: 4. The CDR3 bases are TGTGCCAGCAGCCCGGGACAGGGGGCTTACGAGCAGTACTTC. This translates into CASSPGQGAYEQYF.

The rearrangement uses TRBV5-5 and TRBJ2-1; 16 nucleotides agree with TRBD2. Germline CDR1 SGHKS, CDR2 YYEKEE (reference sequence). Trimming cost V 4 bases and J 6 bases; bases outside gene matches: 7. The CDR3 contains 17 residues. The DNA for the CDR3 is TGTGCCAGCAGCGAGGGACTAGCGGGAGGGTTGGGCAATGAGCAGTTCTTC. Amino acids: CASSEGLAGGLGNEQFF.

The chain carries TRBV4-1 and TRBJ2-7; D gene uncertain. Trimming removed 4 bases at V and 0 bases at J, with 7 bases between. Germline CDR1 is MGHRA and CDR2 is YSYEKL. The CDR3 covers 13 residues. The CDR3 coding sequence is TGCGCCAGCAGCCGAGGCGTCTCCTACGAGCAGTACTTC. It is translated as CASSRGVSYEQYF.

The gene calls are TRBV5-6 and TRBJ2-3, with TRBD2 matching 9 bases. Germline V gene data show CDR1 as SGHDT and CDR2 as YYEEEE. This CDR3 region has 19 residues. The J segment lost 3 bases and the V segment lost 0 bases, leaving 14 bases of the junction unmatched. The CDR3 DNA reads TGTGCCAGCAGCTTGGCGGGGTCTAGCGGGAATACCCCGACAGATACGCAGTATTTT. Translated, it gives CASSLAGSSGNTPTDTQYF.